This passage covers 8 T cell receptor beta chains from one sample sequenced in a study of shared clonotypes between healthy human individuals. Sequenced by immunoSEQ multiplex PCR; TCRdb stores in-frame clones only, minus some. This sample has roughly 760,000 clones, with less than 85% found just once. The sequenced material came from memory CD4+ T cells sorted from blood. The subset: CD45RA-negative fraction. Receptor source: a woman aged 25 to 39 in good health.

The gene calls are TRBV6-8 and TRBJ1-1; tentatively, D is TRBD1 (5 bases). The CDR3 extends over 12 amino acids. Germline V gene lookup returns CDR1 MNHGY and CDR2 SAAAGT. Trimming cost V 5 bases and J 7 bases, with 11 bases left between them. The CDR3 nucleotides are TGTGCCAGCAGTACTACAGGAGATGAAGCTTTCTTT. This translates into CASSTTGDEAFF.

This chain joins TRBV5-4 and TRBJ2-3; TRBD2 matches 9 bases. Per the germline V gene, CDR1 is SGHNT and CDR2 is YYREEE (reference sequence). V lost 4 bases to trimming and J lost 4 bases; unmatched junction nucleotides: 7. The CDR3 is made up of 15 amino acids. CDR3 amino acids: CASSQSAGGSDTQYF. In DNA form, the CDR3 reads TGTGCCAGCAGCCAATCAGCGGGAGGTTCAGATACGCAGTATTTT.

The rearrangement uses TRBV5-4 and TRBJ2-3; D not resolved. The CDR3 is made up of 13 amino acids. Trimming shortened V by 2 bases and J by 3 bases, and 7 bases separated the two germline ends. In germline, CDR1 is SGHNT, CDR2 YYREEE (reference sequence). In nucleotides, the CDR3 is TGTGCCAGCAGCTTTAAGGGTACAGATACGCAGTATTTT. This gives the protein CASSFKGTDTQYF. Looking up the rest from reference TRBV5-4 and TRBJ2-3 gives the full variable domain: ETGVTQSPTHLIKTRGQQVTLRCSSQSGHNTVSWYQQALGQGPQFIFQYYREEENGRGNFPPRFSGLQFPNYSSELNVNALELDDSALYLCASSFKGTDTQYFGPGTRLTVL.

Comment on this clone: A much larger clone sits a single nucleotide away, making a read error possible. V is TRBV27 and J is TRBJ2-5; possibly TRBD1 or TRBD2 for D (5 bases each). V lost 4 bases, J lost 0 bases, and 6 bases lay in between. Germline V CDR1 and CDR2: MNHEY, SMNVEV (reference sequence). CDR3 size: 13 residues. The CDR3 spells CASSWGYQETQYF. For the CDR3, the DNA is TGTGCCAGCAGTTGGGGGTACCAAGAGACCCAGTACTTC.

The chain couples TRBV6-5 to TRBJ2-5; TRBD2 agrees at 8 bases. The CDR3 covers 13 residues. The V segment lost 4 bases and the J segment 4 bases; nucleotides outside the gene matches: 2. Germline lookup yields CDR1 MNHEY and CDR2 SVGAGI. The CDR3 spells CASSFTSGETQYF. The DNA for the CDR3 is TGTGCCAGCAGTTTCACTAGCGGAGAGACCCAGTACTTC.

The chain links TRBV5-1 to TRBJ2-2; D remains ambiguous. V was shortened by 0 bases and J by 3 bases, with 12 bases between the two germline ends. From germline, CDR1 is SGHRS and CDR2 YFSETQ. This CDR3 contains 16 residues. The CDR3 region is CASSLGYRPDTGELFF. In nucleotides, the CDR3 is TGCGCCAGCAGCTTGGGGTATAGGCCAGACACCGGGGAGCTGTTTTTT.

The gene calls are TRBV7-8 and TRBJ2-7; 7 bases map to TRBD2. The CDR3 spans 16 residues. From germline, CDR1 is SGHVS and CDR2 FQNEAQ. V shed 4 bases and J 0 bases; nucleotides not matched to a gene: 9. DNA of the CDR3: TGTGCCAGCAGCTACAAGCGGGGCCGCCCCTCCTACGAGCAGTACTTC. The encoded protein is CASSYKRGRPSYEQYF.

This chain links TRBV2 with TRBJ2-1, with D possibly TRBD1 on 6 matching bases. The CDR3 has 13 amino acids. CDR1 SNHLY and CDR2 FYNNEI come from the germline V gene. Trimming removed 3 bases at V and 9 bases at J, with 12 bases between. For the CDR3, the DNA is TGTGCCAGCAGTGATTGGGGGCGAGGTGAGCAGTTCTTC. It is translated as CASSDWGRGEQFF.